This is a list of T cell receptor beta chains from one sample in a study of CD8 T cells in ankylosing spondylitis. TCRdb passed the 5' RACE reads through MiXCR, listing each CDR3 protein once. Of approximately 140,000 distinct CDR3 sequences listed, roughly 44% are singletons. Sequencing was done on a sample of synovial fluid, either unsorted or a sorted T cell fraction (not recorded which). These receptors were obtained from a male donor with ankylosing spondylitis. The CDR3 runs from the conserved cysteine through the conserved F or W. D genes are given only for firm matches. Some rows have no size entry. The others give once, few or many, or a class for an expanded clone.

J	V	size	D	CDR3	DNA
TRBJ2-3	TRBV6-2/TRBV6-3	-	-	CASSYSRGGQSTDTQYF	TGTGCCAGCAGTTACTCGAGAGGCGGCCAGAGCACAGATACGCAGTATTTT
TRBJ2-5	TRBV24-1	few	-	CATSVGADQETQYF	TGTGCCACCAGTGTAGGAGCGGACCAAGAGACCCAGTACTTC
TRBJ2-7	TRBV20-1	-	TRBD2	CSARDLLAGGHEQYF	TGCAGTGCTAGAGATTTGCTAGCGGGAGGCCACGAGCAGTACTTC
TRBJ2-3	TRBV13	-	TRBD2	CASTTSGGPTDTQYF	TGTGCCAGCACCACTAGCGGGGGGCCTACAGATACGCAGTATTTT
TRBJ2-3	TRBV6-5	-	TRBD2	CASSYRALAEPTDTQYF	TGTGCCAGCAGTTACCGCGCACTAGCGGAACCCACAGATACGCAGTATTTT
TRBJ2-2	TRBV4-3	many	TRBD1	CASSQDRGRWNTGELFF	TGCGCCAGCAGCCAAGACAGGGGGCGGTGGAACACCGGGGAGCTGTTTTTT
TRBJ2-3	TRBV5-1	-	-	CASSLWQLSTDTQYF	TGCGCCAGCAGCTTGTGGCAGTTAAGCACAGATACGCAGTATTTT
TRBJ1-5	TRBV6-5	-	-	CASSLTAYSNQPQHF	TGTGCCAGCAGTTTGACGGCCTATAGCAATCAGCCCCAGCATTTT
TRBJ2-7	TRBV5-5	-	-	CASSLVGKIYEQYF	TGTGCCAGCAGCTTGGTGGGGAAAATCTACGAGCAGTACTTC
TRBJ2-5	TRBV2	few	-	CASSEAGRETQYF	TGTGCCAGCAGTGAAGCGGGGAGGGAGACCCAGTACTTC
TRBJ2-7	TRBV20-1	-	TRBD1	CSARDRGSFTYEQYF	TGCAGTGCTAGAGACAGGGGGTCTTTTACCTACGAGCAGTACTTC
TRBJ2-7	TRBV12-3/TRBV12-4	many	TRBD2	CASSPGLAYYEQYF	TGTGCCAGCAGCCCGGGACTAGCGTACTACGAGCAGTACTTC
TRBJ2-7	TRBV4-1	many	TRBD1	CASSPVGTGYEQYF	TGCGCCAGCAGCCCAGTCGGGACAGGTTACGAGCAGTACTTC
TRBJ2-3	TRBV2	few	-	CAREDGTSTDTQYF	TGTGCCAGGGAAGACGGCACCAGCACAGATACGCAGTATTTT
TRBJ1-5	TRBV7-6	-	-	CASSLGTDQPQHF	TGTGCCAGCAGCTTAGGGACGGATCAGCCCCAGCATTTT
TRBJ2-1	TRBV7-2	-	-	CASSLVRVKSYNEQFF	TGTGCCAGCAGCTTAGTTCGGGTGAAGTCCTACAATGAGCAGTTCTTC
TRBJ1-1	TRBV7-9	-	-	CASSSNLVRNTEAFF	TGTGCCAGCAGCTCCAATCTCGTGAGGAACACTGAAGCTTTCTTT